This T cell receptor (beta chain) originates from a study of blood T cell repertoires in COVID-19. As for the study in general: Sample material is recorded as cDNA or gDNA derived from T cells, B-cell-depleted T cells, or PBMCs.

Germline-derived CDR1 and CDR2 are ENHRY and SYGVKD. The CDR3 sequence is 18 residues long. V lost 5 bases and J lost 4, with 23 bases in between. The assay was immunoSEQ multiplex PCR, and TCRdb's table has in-frame clones only and misses some. Here the sample spans a few hundred thousand clones, about 86% being singletons. A few counts support this clone. This rearrangement joins TRBV10-3 to TRBJ2-2; possible D gene TRBD2, 6 bases. The sample taken for sequencing was peripheral blood. The clonotype comes from a woman in her twenties or thirties who had recovered from COVID-19. In DNA form, the CDR3 reads TGTGCCATCAGTCAGTTAGCCGAGGAGGGGACGATCACCGGGGAGCTGTTTTTT. It specifies CAISQLAEEGTITGELFF.